This record concerns one T cell receptor beta chain sequence. This CDR3 comprises 12 residues. Trimming took off 3 bases at V and 9 bases at J, with 12 bases between the two ends. CDR1 and CDR2 (germline): ENHRY, SYGVKD. The data derive from a study of shared clonotypes between healthy human individuals. Some clones are missing from TCRdb's copy, which holds only in-frame ones; the method was immunoSEQ multiplex PCR. The data show about 1.1 million clones, around three quarters seen once. This clonotype was obtained from a man aged 18 to 29 in good health. Some clones in this sample may be carry-over from other donors' samples. The V and J genes are TRBV10-3 and TRBJ2-7; D perhaps matches TRBD1 (5 bases). The sample was memory CD4+ T cells from PBMCs. As to subset: CD45RA-negative fraction. The CDR3 loop is CAISEGEFGQYF. In DNA, the CDR3 is TGTGCCATCAGTGAAGGGGAATTTGGGCAGTACTTC.